This T cell receptor beta chain was sequenced for a study of shared clonotypes between healthy human individuals. It was CD45RO-negative cells, positively selected for CCR7, that made up naive CD8 cells, with terminally differentiated effector memory CD45RA+ cells excluded. Using immunoSEQ multiplex PCR, the repertoire was profiled, and TCRdb retains in-frame clones only, with some absent. The sample yields millions of clones, approximately 95% seen once. Germline-derived CDR1 and CDR2 are MNHEY and SMNVEV (reference sequence). This CDR3 contains 16 residues. V was shortened by 5 bases and J by 1 base, with 15 bases between the two germline ends.

The rearrangement links TRBV27 to TRBJ2-4; D not certain. The sequenced sample consisted of naive CD8+ T cells sorted from blood. The receptor comes from a man younger than 35 in good health. The CDR3 reads CASSPVALLAKNIQYF. CDR3 sequence (DNA): TGTGCCAGCAGTCCCGTGGCGCTCCTTGCCAAAAACATTCAGTACTTC.